These 7 T cell receptor beta chains were sequenced from one sample in a study of blood T cell repertoires in COVID-19. Only in-frame clones appear in the TCRdb table, and some are missing; sequencing was by immunoSEQ multiplex PCR. The sample has 200,000 to 300,000 clones, roughly 80% seen once. Sequencing used peripheral blood. Source of these receptors: an elderly woman with acute or convalescent COVID-19.

The V and J genes are TRBV11-1 and TRBJ2-3; D not resolved. Germline-derived CDR1 and CDR2 are SGHAT and FQDESV (reference sequence). V gave up 2 bases and J gave up 2 bases, with 8 bases separating them. This CDR3 contains 14 residues. The CDR3 region is CASSLSVNTDTQYF. The CDR3 DNA is TGTGCCAGCAGCTTATCGGTCAACACAGATACGCAGTATTTT.

This clone was observed a handful of times. Other DNA sequences from this sample encode an identical CDR3 as well. This chain joins TRBV11-2 and TRBJ1-2; D is uncertain. Germline CDR1 and CDR2: SGHAT and FQNNGV. Trimming cost V 3 bases and J 8 bases, with 10 bases left between them. There are 12 residues in the CDR3. CDR3: CASSLRQGGYTF. CDR3 in DNA: TGTGCCAGCAGCTTGAGGCAAGGAGGCTACACCTTC.

V gene TRBV19 combines with J gene TRBJ1-4; perhaps TRBD1 as D (6 bases). Germline V gene lookup returns CDR1 LNHDA and CDR2 SQIVND (reference sequence). The CDR3 is made up of 16 amino acids. Trimming removed 7 bases at V and 0 bases at J, with 15 bases between. CDR3 in DNA: TGTGCCAGTACCTCAAGGGGGGGCTCAACTAATGAAAAACTGTTTTTT. Its translation: CASTSRGGSTNEKLFF.

The chain is built from TRBV2 and TRBJ2-2; 8 bases align to TRBD2. The CDR3 is made up of 16 amino acids. V dropped 5 bases and J dropped 5; count of bases not matched to a gene: 10. From germline, CDR1 is SNHLY and CDR2 FYNNEI. CDR3 sequence reads: CASSSPLAGSTGELFF. The DNA for the CDR3 is TGTGCCAGCAGTTCCCCCTTAGCGGGGAGTACCGGGGAGCTGTTTTTT. Full variable domain (outside the CDR3, taken from reference TRBV2 and TRBJ2-2): EPEVTQTPSHQVTQMGQEVILRCVPISNHLYFYWYRQILGQKVEFLVSFYNNEISEKSEIFDDQFSVERPDGSNFTLKIRSTKLEDSAMYFCASSSPLAGSTGELFFGEGSRLTVL.

V is TRBV6-5 and J is TRBJ2-1; 7 bases agree with TRBD2. V was clipped by 8 bases and J by 2 bases; unmatched bases: 3. The CDR3 spans 13 residues. The germline V gene encodes CDR1 MNHEY and CDR2 SVGAGI. The CDR3 here is CASVLAPYNEQFF. CDR3 bases: TGTGCCAGCGTACTAGCGCCCTACAATGAGCAGTTCTTC.

This chain joins TRBV12-3 or TRBV12-4 and TRBJ1-1; weak D call: TRBD1 (5 bases). V lost 2 bases, J lost 11 bases, and 15 bases lay in between. The CDR3 extends over 13 amino acids. For the CDR3, the DNA is TGTGCCAGCAGTTTATCAGGGCCCATGGGGGCTTTCTTT. It codes for CASSLSGPMGAFF.

V usage is TRBV12-3 or TRBV12-4 and J usage is TRBJ1-1; D uncertain. Trimming took off 3 bases at V and 5 bases at J, with 4 bases between the two ends. The CDR3 consists of 11 residues. The CDR3 DNA is TGTGCCAGCAGTTTCCGGACTGAAGCTTTCTTT. Encoded protein: CASSFRTEAFF.